Following are 5 T cell receptor beta chains from one sample sequenced in a study of blood T cell repertoires in COVID-19. Clones were sequenced by immunoSEQ multiplex PCR, and TCRdb holds only the in-frame ones, with some missing. The sample records around 150,000 clones, 70% to 80% being singletons. The material sequenced was peripheral blood. Receptors were obtained from a man in his fifties with acute or convalescent COVID-19.

Remarks on this clone: Other DNA sequences in the same sample also yield this CDR3. The V and J genes are TRBV18 and TRBJ2-3; TRBD1 agrees at 9 bases. Germline V gene lookup returns CDR1 KGHSH and CDR2 LQKENI. After removal of 3 bases from V and 3 bases from J, the junction contained 1 base not matched to a gene. The CDR3 contains 14 residues. Written as DNA, the CDR3 is TGTGCCAGCTCACCGGGACAGGGAACAGATACGCAGTATTTT. This encodes CASSPGQGTDTQYF.

The V and J genes are TRBV27 and TRBJ1-3; D is unresolved. The V gene's germline CDR1 is MNHEY and CDR2 SMNVEV (reference sequence). This CDR3 spans 14 amino acids. Trimming left V 4 bases short and J 0 bases short, with 7 bases between. CDR3 sequence reads: CASSSGISGNTIYF. DNA of the CDR3: TGTGCCAGCAGTTCCGGGATCTCTGGAAACACCATATATTTT.

This clone appeared many times. V and J are TRBV10-3 and TRBJ2-1, with 7 bases lining up with TRBD1. Trimming took 4 bases from V and 2 from J; bases not matched to a gene: 5. CDR3 length: 15 amino acids. Germline V gene data show CDR1 as ENHRY and CDR2 as SYGVKD. For the CDR3, the DNA is TGTGCCATCAGTGGGTCAGGGGGTCCCTACAATGAGCAGTTCTTC. Its translation is CAISGSGGPYNEQFF.

The V and J genes are TRBV5-6 and TRBJ2-3, with 12 bases matching TRBD1. The V and J ends lost 5 bases and 4 bases, in that order; junction bases with no gene match: 5. The CDR3 is 15 amino acids. In germline, CDR1 is SGHDT, CDR2 YYEEEE. CDR3 protein: CASRGDRGRADTQYF. The CDR3 bases are TGTGCCAGCAGGGGGGACAGGGGGCGAGCAGATACGCAGTATTTT.

V is TRBV7-9 and J is TRBJ2-1; TRBD1 agrees at 7 bases. Germline V lookup: CDR1 SEHNR, CDR2 FQNEAQ (reference sequence). The CDR3 consists of 14 residues. V trimming: 6 bases; J trimming: 5 bases; junction bases outside the gene matches: 7. The CDR3, as DNA: TGTGCCAGCAGTTTCCGGGACAGCAACAATGAGCAGTTCTTC. It yields the protein CASSFRDSNNEQFF.